A single sample gave rise to the 14 T cell receptor beta chains below, sequenced in a study of blood T cell repertoires in COVID-19. This table comes from immunoSEQ multiplex PCR, and its TCRdb copy is limited to in-frame clones, with some not included. The data contain some 160,000 clones, about 82% of them singletons. The sequenced material came from peripheral blood. The receptors were gathered from a man in his sixties or seventies with active or convalescent COVID-19.

The chain links TRBV30 to TRBJ1-5; tentative D call: TRBD1 (6 bases). Germline V gene sequence: CDR1 GTSNPN, CDR2 SVGIG (reference sequence). Between the trimmed V and J ends, which lost 2 bases and 5 bases, there was a span of 10 bases. CDR3 length equals 13 residues. The CDR3 here is CAWSKGVDQPQHF. The CDR3 coding sequence is TGTGCCTGGAGTAAGGGGGTCGATCAGCCCCAGCATTTT. Drawing the rest from reference TRBV30 and TRBJ1-5, the complete variable domain is SQTIHQWPATLVQPVGSPLSLECTVEGTSNPNLYWYRQAAGRGLQLLFYSVGIGQISSEVPQNLSASRPQDRQFILSSKKLLLSDSGFYLCAWSKGVDQPQHFGDGTRLSIL.

J is TRBJ2-5 and V is TRBV3-1 (or the pseudogene TRBV3-2), with D maybe TRBD2 (6 bases). The ends were cut back, 4 bases at V and 4 bases at J, with 13 bases in the middle. CDR3 length equals 14 residues. The germline gives CDR1 LGHDT, CDR2 YNNKEL (reference sequence). CDR3 in amino acids: CASSRPGLGETQYF. Here the CDR3 DNA reads TGTGCCAGCAGCCGACCGGGACTTGGAGAGACCCAGTACTTC.

This clone came up once. V gene TRBV11-2 combines with J gene TRBJ2-5, with D possibly being TRBD2 (6 bases). Germline CDR1 reads SGHAT; CDR2 reads FQNNGV. The CDR3 totals 12 residues. V gave up 6 bases and J gave up 4 bases, with 9 bases separating them. The CDR3 here is CASSRGRETQYF. Written as DNA, the CDR3 is TGTGCCAGCAGTCGGGGGAGAGAGACCCAGTACTTC.

V is TRBV28 and J is TRBJ1-2, with a possible D match to TRBD1 (5 bases). The germline V and J ends were trimmed by 2 bases and 4 bases, with 14 bases remaining between them. CDR3 size: 15 residues. CDR1 and CDR2 (germline): MDHEN, SYDVKM. The chain's CDR3 is CASSLEQDGIYGYTF. The CDR3 DNA sequence: TGTGCCAGCAGTTTAGAACAGGATGGAATCTATGGCTACACCTTC.

The CDR3 DNA follows: TGCGCCAGCAGCTTGGCAGGAGTAGCGGGAGGAGAGACCCAGTACTTC. Its translation: CASSLAGVAGGETQYF. The rearrangement uses TRBV5-1 and TRBJ2-5; 10 bases are shared with TRBD2. There are 16 residues in the CDR3. CDR1 SGHRS and CDR2 YFSETQ come from the germline V gene. The V and J ends lost 0 bases and 4 bases, in that order; junction bases with no gene match: 6.

As concerns this clone: The same CDR3 can be traced to other DNA sequences in this sample. The V and J genes are TRBV7-9 and TRBJ2-3; TRBD1 is a possible D gene (5 bases). The CDR3 sequence is 14 residues long. V lost 1 base and J 3 bases, leaving 8 bases between the germline ends. The V gene's germline CDR1 is SEHNR and CDR2 FQNEAQ (reference sequence). The CDR3 DNA is TGTGCCAGCAGCTTAGAGGGGTCAACAGATACGCAGTATTTT. This sequence encodes CASSLEGSTDTQYF.

The genes are TRBV15 and TRBJ2-1; TRBD2 matches 11 bases. The trim removed 3 bases at V and 5 bases at J, leaving 3 bases unmatched. From germline, CDR1 is LNHNV and CDR2 YYDKDF (reference sequence). The CDR3 sequence is 15 residues long. CDR3 sequence (DNA): TGTGCCACCAGCAGCGGGACTAGCGGAAACAATGAGCAGTTCTTC. Its translation is CATSSGTSGNNEQFF.

In this sample, this clone turned up once. V and J are TRBV11-2 and TRBJ1-5; no firm D call. The ends were cut back, 0 bases at V and 4 bases at J, with 7 bases in the middle. Germline V lookup: CDR1 SGHAT, CDR2 FQNNGV. This CDR3 has 14 residues. CDR3 sequence (DNA): TGTGCCAGCAGCTTAGATGGAGTAAATCAGCCCCAGCATTTT. Its protein product is CASSLDGVNQPQHF.

The V call is TRBV11-2, the J call TRBJ1-1; D perhaps matches TRBD1 (6 bases). The V gene's germline CDR1 is SGHAT and CDR2 FQNNGV. Between the trimmed V and J ends, which lost 3 bases and 4 bases, there was a span of 9 bases. The CDR3 sequence is 13 residues long. The CDR3 is CASSFQGSTEAFF. CDR3 DNA: TGTGCCAGCAGCTTTCAGGGGAGCACTGAAGCTTTCTTT.

This rearrangement joins TRBV5-4 to TRBJ1-5; D is unresolved. Germline assignment: CDR1 SGHNT and CDR2 YYREEE (reference sequence). This CDR3 has 13 residues. V lost 4 bases and J lost 3, with 8 bases in between. In DNA, the CDR3 is TGTGCCAGCAGCCCTGACACCAATCAGCCCCAGCATTTT. Translation: CASSPDTNQPQHF.

The chain couples TRBV7-3 to TRBJ2-5, with 7 positions matching TRBD1. CDR3 length: 15 residues. After removal of 0 bases from V and 1 base from J, the junction contained 2 bases not matched to a gene. Germline CDR1 and CDR2: SGHTA and FQGTGA. The DNA for the CDR3 is TGTGCCAGCAGCTTAACTGGGACAGCCCAAGAGACCCAGTACTTC. It translates to CASSLTGTAQETQYF.

The CDR3 DNA reads as TGTGCCAGCCTAAGTCCGGGACAGGGGGCCCACGAGCAGTACTTC. Translated, it gives CASLSPGQGAHEQYF. This sequence joins TRBV28 and TRBJ2-7, with 12 bases that match TRBD1. The CDR3 length is 15 residues. The V and J ends lost 8 bases and 5 bases, in that order; junction bases with no gene match: 10. Germline CDR1 MDHEN, CDR2 SYDVKM.

The chain recombines TRBV6-5 with TRBJ2-6; D is ambiguous. The CDR3 totals 13 residues. The V end lost 2 bases, the J end lost 4 bases, and 3 bases lay between the germline ends. Germline CDR1 reads MNHEY; CDR2 reads SVGAGI. For the CDR3, the DNA is TGTGCCAGCAGTTACAGCGGGGCCAACGTCCTGACTTTC. This sequence encodes CASSYSGANVLTF.

The chain is built from TRBV13 and TRBJ2-1; D might be TRBD1 (7 bases). The CDR3 has 13 amino acids. Trimming pared 4 bases from V and 6 bases from J, leaving 10 bases between. Per the germline V gene, CDR1 is PRHDT and CDR2 is FYEKMQ (reference sequence). CDR3 residues: CASSSGGGNEQFF. The CDR3 coding sequence is TGTGCCAGCAGCTCAGGGGGAGGCAATGAGCAGTTCTTC.